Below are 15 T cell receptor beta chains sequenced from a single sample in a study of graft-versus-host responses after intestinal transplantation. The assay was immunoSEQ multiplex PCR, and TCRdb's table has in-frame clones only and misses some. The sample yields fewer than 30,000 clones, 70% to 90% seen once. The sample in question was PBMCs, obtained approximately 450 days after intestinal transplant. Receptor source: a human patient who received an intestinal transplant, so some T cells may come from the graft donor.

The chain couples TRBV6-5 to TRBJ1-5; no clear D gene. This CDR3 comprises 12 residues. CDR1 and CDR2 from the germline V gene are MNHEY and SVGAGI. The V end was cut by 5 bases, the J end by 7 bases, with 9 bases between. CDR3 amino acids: CASSEGYQPQHF. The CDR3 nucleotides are TGTGCCAGCAGTGAAGGGTACCAGCCCCAGCATTTT.

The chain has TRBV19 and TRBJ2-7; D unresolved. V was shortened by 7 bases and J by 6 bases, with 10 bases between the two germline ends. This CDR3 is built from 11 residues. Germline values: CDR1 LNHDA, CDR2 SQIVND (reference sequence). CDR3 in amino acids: CASTAFGEQYF. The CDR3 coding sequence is TGTGCCAGTACCGCTTTCGGCGAGCAGTACTTC.

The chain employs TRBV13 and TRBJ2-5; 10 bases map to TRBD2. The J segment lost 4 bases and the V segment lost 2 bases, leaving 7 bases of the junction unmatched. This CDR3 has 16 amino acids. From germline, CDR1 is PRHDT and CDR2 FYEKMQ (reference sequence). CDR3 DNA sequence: TGTGCCAGCAGCTTACGGACTAGCGGTGTAGGAGAGACCCAGTACTTC. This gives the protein CASSLRTSGVGETQYF.

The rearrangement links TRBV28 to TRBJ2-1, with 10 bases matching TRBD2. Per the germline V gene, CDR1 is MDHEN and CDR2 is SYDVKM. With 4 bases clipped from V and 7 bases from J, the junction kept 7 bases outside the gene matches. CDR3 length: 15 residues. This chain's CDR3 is CASSSASGSMNEQFF. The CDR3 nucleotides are TGTGCCAGCAGTTCGGCTAGCGGGAGTATGAATGAGCAGTTCTTC.

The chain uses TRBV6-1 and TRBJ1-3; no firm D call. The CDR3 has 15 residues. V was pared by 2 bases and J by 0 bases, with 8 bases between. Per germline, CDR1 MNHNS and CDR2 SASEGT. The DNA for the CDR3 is TGTGCCAGCAGTGAAAGGCGGGTCTCTGGAAACACCATATATTTT. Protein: CASSERRVSGNTIYF.

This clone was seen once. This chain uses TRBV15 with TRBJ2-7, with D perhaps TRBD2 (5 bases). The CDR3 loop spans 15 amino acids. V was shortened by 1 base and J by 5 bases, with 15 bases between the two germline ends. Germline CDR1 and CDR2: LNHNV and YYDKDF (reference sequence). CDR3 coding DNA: TGTGCCACCAGCAGAGCGGGCACTAGGAGTAACGAGCAGTACTTC. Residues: CATSRAGTRSNEQYF.

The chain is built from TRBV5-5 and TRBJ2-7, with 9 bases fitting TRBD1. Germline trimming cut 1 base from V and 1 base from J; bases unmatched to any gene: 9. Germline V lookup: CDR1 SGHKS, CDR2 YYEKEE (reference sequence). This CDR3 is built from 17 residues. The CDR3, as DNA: TGTGCCAGCAGCTTGCCATCACAGGGGGCGATATCCTACGAGCAGTACTTC. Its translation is CASSLPSQGAISYEQYF. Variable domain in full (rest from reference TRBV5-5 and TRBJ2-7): DAGVTQSPTHLIKTRGQQVTLRCSPISGHKSVSWYQQVLGQGPQFIFQYYEKEERGRGNFPDRFSARQFPNYSSELNVNALLLGDSALYLCASSLPSQGAISYEQYFGPGTRLTVT.

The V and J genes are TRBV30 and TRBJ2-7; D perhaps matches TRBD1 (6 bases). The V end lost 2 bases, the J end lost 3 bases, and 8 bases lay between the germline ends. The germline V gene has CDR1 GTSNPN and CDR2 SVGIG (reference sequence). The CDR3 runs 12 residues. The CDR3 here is CAWSQQGYEQYF. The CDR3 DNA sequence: TGTGCCTGGAGTCAACAGGGCTACGAGCAGTACTTC.

CDR3 in DNA: TGTGCCGCCCGGCCTAGCGGGACCGCCGGGGAGCTGTTTTTT. As protein: CAARPSGTAGELFF. The V and J genes are TRBV27 and TRBJ2-2; 9 bases align to TRBD2. The CDR3 loop spans 14 amino acids. CDR1 is MNHEY and CDR2 is SMNVEV in the germline V gene (reference sequence). V trimming: 11 bases; J trimming: 6 bases; junction bases outside the gene matches: 10.

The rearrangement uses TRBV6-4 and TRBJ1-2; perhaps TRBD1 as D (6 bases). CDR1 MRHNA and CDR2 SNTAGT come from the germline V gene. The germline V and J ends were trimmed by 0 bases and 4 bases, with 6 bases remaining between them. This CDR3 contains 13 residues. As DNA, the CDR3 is TGTGCCAGCAGTGACTCAGGGGGCTATGGCTACACCTTC. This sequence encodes CASSDSGGYGYTF.

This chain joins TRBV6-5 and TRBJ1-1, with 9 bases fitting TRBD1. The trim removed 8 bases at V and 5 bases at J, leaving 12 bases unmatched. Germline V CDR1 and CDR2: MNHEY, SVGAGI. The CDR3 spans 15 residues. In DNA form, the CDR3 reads TGTGCCAGCGGCAGAGAGGGGACAGGGCCGACTGAAGCTTTCTTT. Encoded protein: CASGREGTGPTEAFF.

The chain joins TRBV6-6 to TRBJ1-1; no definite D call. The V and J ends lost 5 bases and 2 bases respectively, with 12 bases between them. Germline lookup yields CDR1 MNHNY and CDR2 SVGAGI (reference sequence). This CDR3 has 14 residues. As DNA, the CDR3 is TGTGCCAGCAGTCGCGACGGACTCAACACTGAAGCTTTCTTT. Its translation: CASSRDGLNTEAFF.

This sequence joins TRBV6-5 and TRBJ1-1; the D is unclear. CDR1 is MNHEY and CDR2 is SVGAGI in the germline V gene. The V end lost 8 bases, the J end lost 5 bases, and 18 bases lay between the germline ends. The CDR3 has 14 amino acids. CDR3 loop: CASGVDGRTTEAFF. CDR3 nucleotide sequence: TGTGCCAGCGGGGTGGACGGCCGAACGACTGAAGCTTTCTTT.

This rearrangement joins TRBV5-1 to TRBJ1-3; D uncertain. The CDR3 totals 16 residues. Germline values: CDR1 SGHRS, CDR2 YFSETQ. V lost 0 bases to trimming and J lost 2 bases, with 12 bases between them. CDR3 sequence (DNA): TGCGCCAGCAGCTTGGACGGACCCAGGACTGGAAACACCATATATTTT. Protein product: CASSLDGPRTGNTIYF. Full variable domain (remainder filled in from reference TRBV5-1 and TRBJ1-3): KAGVTQTPRYLIKTRGQQVTLSCSPISGHRSVSWYQQTPGQGLQFLFEYFSETQRNKGNFPGRFSGRQFSNSRSEMNVSTLELGDSALYLCASSLDGPRTGNTIYFGEGSWLTVV.

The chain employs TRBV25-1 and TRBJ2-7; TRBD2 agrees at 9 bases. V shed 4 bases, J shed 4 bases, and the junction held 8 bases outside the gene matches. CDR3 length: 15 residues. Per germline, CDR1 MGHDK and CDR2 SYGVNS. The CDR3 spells CASSASGILKYEQYF. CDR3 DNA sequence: TGTGCCAGCAGTGCTAGCGGGATACTCAAATACGAGCAGTACTTC.